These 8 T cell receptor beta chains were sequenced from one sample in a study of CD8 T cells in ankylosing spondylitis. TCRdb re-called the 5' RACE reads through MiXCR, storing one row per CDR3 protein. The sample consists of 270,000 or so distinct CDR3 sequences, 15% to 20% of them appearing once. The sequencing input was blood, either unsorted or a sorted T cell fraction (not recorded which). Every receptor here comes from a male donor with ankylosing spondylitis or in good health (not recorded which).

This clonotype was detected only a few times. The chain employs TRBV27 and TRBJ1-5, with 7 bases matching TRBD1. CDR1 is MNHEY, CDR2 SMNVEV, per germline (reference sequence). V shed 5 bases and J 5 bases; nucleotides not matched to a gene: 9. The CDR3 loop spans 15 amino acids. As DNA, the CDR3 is TGTGCCAGCAGTCCCGGGGAGGGGGCGTATCAGCCCCAGCATTTT. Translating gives CASSPGEGAYQPQHF.

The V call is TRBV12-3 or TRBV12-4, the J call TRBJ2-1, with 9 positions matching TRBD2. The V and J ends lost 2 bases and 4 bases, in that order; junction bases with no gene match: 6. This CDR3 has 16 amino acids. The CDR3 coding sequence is TGTGCCAGCAGTTTAAACCCCGGACTAGCGTACAATGAGCAGTTCTTC. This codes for CASSLNPGLAYNEQFF.

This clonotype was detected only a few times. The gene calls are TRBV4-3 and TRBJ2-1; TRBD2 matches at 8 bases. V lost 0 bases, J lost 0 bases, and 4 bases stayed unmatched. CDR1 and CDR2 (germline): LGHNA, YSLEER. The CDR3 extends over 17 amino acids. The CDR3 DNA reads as TGCGCCAGCAGCCAAGATACTAGCGGTAGCTCCTACAATGAGCAGTTCTTC. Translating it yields CASSQDTSGSSYNEQFF.

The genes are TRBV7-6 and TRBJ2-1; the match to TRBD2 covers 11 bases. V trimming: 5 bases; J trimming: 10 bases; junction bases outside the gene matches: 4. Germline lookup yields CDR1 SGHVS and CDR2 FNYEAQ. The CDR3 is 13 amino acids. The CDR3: CASSTVAGGEQFF. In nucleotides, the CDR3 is TGTGCCAGCAGCACGGTAGCGGGAGGGGAGCAGTTCTTC.

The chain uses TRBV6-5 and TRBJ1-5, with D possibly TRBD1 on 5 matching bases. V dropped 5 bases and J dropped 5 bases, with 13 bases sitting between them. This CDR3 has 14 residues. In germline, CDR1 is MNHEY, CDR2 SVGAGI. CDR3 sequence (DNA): TGTGCCAGCAGTACTGGGGGTGCCCATCAGCCCCAGCATTTT. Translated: CASSTGGAHQPQHF.

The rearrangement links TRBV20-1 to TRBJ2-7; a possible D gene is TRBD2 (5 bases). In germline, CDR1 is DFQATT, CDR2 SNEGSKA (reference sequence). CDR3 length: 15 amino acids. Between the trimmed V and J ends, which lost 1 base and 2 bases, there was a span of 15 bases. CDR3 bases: TGCAGTGCTAGAGCGAGCGGCCGTATAACCTACGAGCAGTACTTC. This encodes CSARASGRITYEQYF.

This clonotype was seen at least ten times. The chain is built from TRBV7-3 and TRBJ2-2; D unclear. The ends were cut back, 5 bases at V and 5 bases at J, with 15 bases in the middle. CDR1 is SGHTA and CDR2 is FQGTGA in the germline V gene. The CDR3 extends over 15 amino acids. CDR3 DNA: TGTGCCAGCAGCCTAAGTCCCATAGAGACCGGGGAGCTGTTTTTT. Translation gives CASSLSPIETGELFF.

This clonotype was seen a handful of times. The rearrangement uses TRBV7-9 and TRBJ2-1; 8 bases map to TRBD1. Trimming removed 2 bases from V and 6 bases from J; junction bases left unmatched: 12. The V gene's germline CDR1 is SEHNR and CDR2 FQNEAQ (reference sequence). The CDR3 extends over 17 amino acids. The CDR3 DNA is TGTGCCAGCAGCTTATCTTCGGACAGGGCGGACCCCAATGAGCAGTTCTTC. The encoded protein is CASSLSSDRADPNEQFF.